A single sample gave rise to the 25 T cell receptor beta chains below, sequenced in a study of beta chain features in type 1 diabetes. Since all of the isolated RNA was reverse transcribed, expressed TCRB transcripts were what got sequenced. The repertoire was sequenced with immunoSEQ multiplex PCR; TCRdb's copy has only in-frame clones and lacks some. The table shows about 900,000 clones, with 15% to 20% occurring only once. Sequenced sample: naive CD4+ T cells from blood. The receptors derive from a woman between 18 and 29 years old in good health.

This clone occurred a few times. This chain joins TRBV7-6 and TRBJ2-7; 10 nucleotides align to TRBD1. Germline CDR1 reads SGHVS; CDR2 reads FNYEAQ. The J segment lost 5 bases and the V segment lost 5 bases, leaving 6 bases of the junction unmatched. This CDR3 comprises 14 residues. CDR3 amino acids: CASSMGQGFHEQYF. The CDR3 coding sequence is TGTGCCAGCAGCATGGGACAGGGGTTCCACGAGCAGTACTTC. The complete variable domain, with remaining parts taken from reference TRBV7-6 and TRBJ2-7, reads GAGVSQSPRYKVTKRGQDVALRCDPISGHVSLYWYRQALGQGPEFLTYFNYEAQQDKSGLPNDRFSAERPEGSISTLTIQRTEQRDSAMYRCASSMGQGFHEQYFGPGTRLTVT.

The V call is TRBV5-4, the J call TRBJ2-3, with TRBD2 matching 13 bases. Germline CDR1 reads SGHNT; CDR2 reads YYREEE (reference sequence). J gave up 2 bases and V 3 bases, and 6 bases lay outside the gene matches. This CDR3 is 17 amino acids long. CDR3 sequence: CASSSRTSGSYTDTQYF. For the CDR3, the DNA is TGTGCCAGCAGCTCCCGGACTAGCGGGAGCTACACAGATACGCAGTATTTT.

This chain joins TRBV19 and TRBJ2-1; D might be TRBD1 or TRBD2, each matching 5 bases. The V and J ends lost 3 bases and 1 base respectively, with 10 bases between them. Germline values: CDR1 LNHDA, CDR2 SQIVND (reference sequence). The CDR3 has 15 amino acids. CDR3 protein: CASSIEGRSYNEQFF. DNA of the CDR3: TGTGCCAGTAGTATCGAGGGGCGATCCTACAATGAGCAGTTCTTC.

Only a few counts were recorded for this clone. This chain links TRBV15 with TRBJ1-6; the D gene is possibly TRBD1 (5 bases). V lost 0 bases and J lost 7, with 13 bases in between. Germline loops: CDR1 LNHNV, CDR2 YYDKDF (reference sequence). CDR3 size: 16 residues. The DNA of the CDR3 is TGTGCCACCAGCAGAGAAGGGGTTCGGTCGAATTCACCCCTCCACTTT. Amino acid sequence: CATSREGVRSNSPLHF. Combining the CDR3 with reference TRBV15 and TRBJ1-6 gives the whole variable domain DAMVIQNPRYQVTQFGKPVTLSCSQTLNHNVMYWYQQKSSQAPKLLFHYYDKDFNNEADTPDNFQSRRPNTSFCFLDIRSPGLGDTAMYLCATSREGVRSNSPLHFGNGTRLTVT.

The genes are TRBV7-9 and TRBJ2-1; D not certain. V dropped 1 base and J dropped 6 bases, with 10 bases sitting between them. CDR1 and CDR2 (germline): SEHNR, FQNEAQ (reference sequence). The CDR3 loop spans 14 amino acids. In nucleotides, the CDR3 is TGTGCCAGCAGCTTAGAGTACTTCCGCAATGAGCAGTTCTTC. Translated, it gives CASSLEYFRNEQFF.

J is TRBJ2-2 and V is TRBV6-6; D gene uncertain. CDR1 MNHNY and CDR2 SVGAGI come from the germline V gene (reference sequence). The CDR3 is made up of 14 amino acids. Deletions cut 8 bases from V and 0 bases from J, with 10 bases between. CDR3 sequence: CASYKPPNTGELFF. In DNA form, the CDR3 reads TGTGCCAGCTACAAGCCACCGAACACCGGGGAGCTGTTTTTT.

V gene TRBV28 combines with J gene TRBJ1-1; TRBD1 aligns across 7 bases. Germline trimming cut 8 bases from V and 3 bases from J; bases unmatched to any gene: 6. In germline, CDR1 is MDHEN, CDR2 SYDVKM. CDR3 length: 13 amino acids. CDR3 bases: TGTGCCAGCGACAGGGCTGACCACACTGAAGCTTTCTTT. Protein sequence: CASDRADHTEAFF.

V is TRBV11-3 and J is TRBJ2-1; TRBD2 might be the D (6 bases). Trimming shortened V by 5 bases and J by 2 bases, and 28 bases separated the two germline ends. Germline-derived CDR1 and CDR2 are SGHNT and YENEEA. The CDR3 totals 20 residues. CDR3 DNA sequence: TGTGCCAGCAGCAAATCCATTGGACTAAACAACCGGTCTACCTACAATGAGCAGTTCTTC. Its translation: CASSKSIGLNNRSTYNEQFF.

This clone was found a few times. Given a much more abundant clone one base away, this may be a read error. V gene TRBV11-2 combines with J gene TRBJ2-1; D is unresolved. Trimming cost V 3 bases and J 6 bases, with 3 bases left between them. CDR1 is SGHAT and CDR2 is FQNNGV in the germline V gene. The CDR3 is 11 amino acids. The DNA for the CDR3 is TGTGCCAGCAGCTTTAGCAATGAGCAGTTCTTC. This translates into CASSFSNEQFF. The full variable domain, with the rest looked up from reference TRBV11-2 and TRBJ2-1, is EAGVAQSPRYKIIEKRQSVAFWCNPISGHATLYWYQQILGQGPKLLIQFQNNGVVDDSQLPKDRFSAERLKGVDSTLKIQPAKLEDSAVYLCASSFSNEQFFGPGTRLTVL.

The chain recombines TRBV5-6 with TRBJ2-1; 8 bases are shared with TRBD1. Trimming took 5 bases from V and 15 from J; bases not matched to a gene: 13. The germline gives CDR1 SGHDT, CDR2 YYEEEE. The CDR3 has 13 residues. This CDR3 is CASRGPGQGGMFF. The CDR3 DNA reads as TGTGCCAGCAGAGGACCCGGACAGGGTGGGATGTTCTTC.

As concerns this clone: This same CDR3 is encoded by further DNA sequences in the sample. The J gene is TRBJ2-3, the V gene TRBV20-1; no firm D call. There are 11 residues in the CDR3. Trimming left V 4 bases short and J 5 bases short, with 7 bases between. Per germline, CDR1 DFQATT and CDR2 SNEGSKA (reference sequence). CDR3 bases: TGCAGTGCTAAGGCTGGAGATACGCAGTATTTT. Amino acid sequence: CSAKAGDTQYF.

Only a few counts were recorded for this clone. This chain links TRBV18 with TRBJ2-1; D is unclear. Germline-derived CDR1 and CDR2 are KGHSH and LQKENI. This CDR3 has 14 amino acids. Trimming removed 0 bases from V and 2 bases from J, with 5 bases in between. The CDR3, as DNA: TGTGCCAGCTCACCACCTATCGCCTACAATGAGCAGTTCTTC. Translated, it gives CASSPPIAYNEQFF.

This clone was counted between two and nine times. The chain has TRBV19 and TRBJ1-5; D gene ambiguous. The ends were cut back, 6 bases at V and 6 bases at J, with 9 bases in the middle. The CDR3 extends over 12 amino acids. Germline V lookup: CDR1 LNHDA, CDR2 SQIVND (reference sequence). This CDR3 reads CASRESGQPQHF. DNA for the CDR3: TGTGCCAGTAGAGAGTCCGGTCAGCCCCAGCATTTT. Based on the CDR3 plus reference TRBV19 and TRBJ1-5, the full variable domain is DGGITQSPKYLFRKEGQNVTLSCEQNLNHDAMYWYRQDPGQGLRLIYYSQIVNDFQKGDIAEGYSVSREKKESFPLTVTSAQKNPTAFYLCASRESGQPQHFGDGTRLSIL.

In this sample, this clone turned up a few times. This rearrangement joins TRBV4-2 to TRBJ2-4; 13 bases align to TRBD2. The V and J ends lost 1 base and 0 bases, in that order; junction bases with no gene match: 6. CDR3 size: 19 residues. CDR1 is LGHNA, CDR2 YNFKEQ, per germline. The CDR3 sequence is CASSQAGLAGLLAKNIQYF. In DNA, the CDR3 is TGTGCCAGCAGCCAAGCGGGACTAGCGGGACTATTAGCCAAAAACATTCAGTACTTC.

The DNA for the CDR3 is TGCGCCAGCCGTAAGGCCCCACAAGAAAAACTGTTTTTT. This gives the protein CASRKAPQEKLFF. The chain carries TRBV5-1 and TRBJ1-4; D is ambiguous. Germline loops: CDR1 SGHRS, CDR2 YFSETQ. V dropped 7 bases and J dropped 8 bases, with 15 bases sitting between them. The CDR3 has 13 residues.

This clone was observed a few times. This chain connects TRBV29-1 to TRBJ2-6; D remains ambiguous. V was pared by 4 bases and J by 1 base, with 2 bases between. The CDR3 runs to 12 residues. Germline V gives CDR1 SQVTM, CDR2 ANQGSEA. In DNA, the CDR3 is TGCAGCGTTGTTTCTGGGGCCAACGTCCTGACTTTC. Its protein is CSVVSGANVLTF.

The rearrangement links TRBV7-2 to TRBJ2-3, with D perhaps matching TRBD1 (5 bases). CDR1 and CDR2 from the germline V gene are SGHTA and FQGNSA. The CDR3 has 15 amino acids. V lost 5 bases and J 0 bases, leaving 12 bases between the germline ends. This chain's CDR3 is CASSPGQGSTDTQYF. Here the CDR3 DNA reads TGTGCCAGCAGCCCCGGGCAGGGTAGCACAGATACGCAGTATTTT. Full variable domain (missing parts from reference TRBV7-2 and TRBJ2-3): GAGVSQSPSNKVTEKGKDVELRCDPISGHTALYWYRQSLGQGLEFLIYFQGNSAPDKSGLPSDRFSAERTGGSVSTLTIQRTQQEDSAVYLCASSPGQGSTDTQYFGPGTRLTVL.

This clone was observed a handful of times. V and J are TRBV4-3 and TRBJ1-1; D may be TRBD1 (6 bases). The germline V gene has CDR1 LGHNA and CDR2 YSLEER. There are 15 residues in the CDR3. V was cut by 1 base and J by 3 bases, with 12 bases left in between. As DNA, the CDR3 is TGCGCCAGCAGCCAAGCAGGACAGAAAGACACTGAAGCTTTCTTT. As protein: CASSQAGQKDTEAFF.

V is TRBV9 and J is TRBJ2-5; D is possibly TRBD1 (5 bases). In germline, CDR1 is SGDLS, CDR2 YYNGEE. The CDR3 consists of 15 residues. Deletions cut 0 bases from V and 1 base from J, with 10 bases between. The CDR3 bases are TGTGCCAGCAGCGTAGGACAGAGACTCCAAGAGACCCAGTACTTC. It translates to CASSVGQRLQETQYF.

The CDR3 sequence is CASSVSGTGGLGNYGYTF. The CDR3 region has the DNA TGTGCCAGCAGCGTCTCCGGGACAGGGGGTCTGGGTAACTATGGCTACACCTTC. The rearrangement links TRBV9 to TRBJ1-2, with 11 bases fitting TRBD1. CDR1 SGDLS and CDR2 YYNGEE come from the germline V gene. This CDR3 contains 18 residues. J lost 1 base, V lost 2 bases, and 10 bases had no gene match.

This clone came up a few times. J is TRBJ2-1 and V is TRBV10-3; tentatively, D is TRBD2 (5 bases). CDR1 is ENHRY, CDR2 SYGVKD, per germline. CDR3 length: 16 amino acids. Trimming pared 7 bases from V and 7 bases from J, leaving 23 bases between. The CDR3 spells CAITPIPGVTGNEQFF. Written as DNA, the CDR3 is TGTGCCATCACCCCGATTCCCGGGGTGACTGGTAATGAGCAGTTCTTC.

V is TRBV28 and J is TRBJ2-7, with TRBD1 identical over 11 bases. The CDR3 covers 16 residues. J lost 0 bases, V lost 6 bases, and 7 bases had no gene match. CDR1 and CDR2 (germline): MDHEN, SYDVKM. The CDR3 loop reads CASSPAGTGGSYEQYF. The CDR3 bases are TGTGCCAGCAGCCCGGCCGGGACAGGGGGCTCCTACGAGCAGTACTTC. Full variable domain (rest looked up from reference TRBV28 and TRBJ2-7): DVKVTQSSRYLVKRTGEKVFLECVQDMDHENMFWYRQDPGLGLRLIYFSYDVKMKEKGDIPEGYSVSREKKERFSLILESASTNQTSMYLCASSPAGTGGSYEQYFGPGTRLTVT.

This chain connects TRBV19 to TRBJ2-3, with D unresolved. The ends were cut back, 5 bases at V and 4 bases at J, with 4 bases in the middle. The CDR3 covers 11 residues. Germline loops: CDR1 LNHDA, CDR2 SQIVND (reference sequence). The CDR3 nucleotides are TGTGCCAGTAGTGCGGCAGATACGCAGTATTTT. It translates to CASSAADTQYF.

To note about this clone: Other DNA variants within this sample encode the same CDR3. The rearrangement uses TRBV7-2 and TRBJ2-5; D gene unclear. The length of the CDR3 is 14 residues. Trimming stripped 1 base from V and 1 base from J, with 7 bases between. Germline V gives CDR1 SGHTA, CDR2 FQGNSA. CDR3 amino acids: CASSLVASQETQYF. The CDR3 DNA reads as TGTGCCAGCAGCTTAGTCGCTTCCCAAGAGACCCAGTACTTC.

This clone was counted only a few times. The chain has TRBV5-1 and TRBJ2-2; 7 nucleotides match TRBD1. V shed 5 bases, J shed 0 bases, and the junction held 7 bases outside the gene matches. CDR1 and CDR2 from the germline V gene are SGHRS and YFSETQ. The CDR3 consists of 16 residues. CDR3 DNA: TGCGCCAGCAGTCTACTCGGGACAGCGAACACCGGGGAGCTGTTTTTT. As protein: CASSLLGTANTGELFF.